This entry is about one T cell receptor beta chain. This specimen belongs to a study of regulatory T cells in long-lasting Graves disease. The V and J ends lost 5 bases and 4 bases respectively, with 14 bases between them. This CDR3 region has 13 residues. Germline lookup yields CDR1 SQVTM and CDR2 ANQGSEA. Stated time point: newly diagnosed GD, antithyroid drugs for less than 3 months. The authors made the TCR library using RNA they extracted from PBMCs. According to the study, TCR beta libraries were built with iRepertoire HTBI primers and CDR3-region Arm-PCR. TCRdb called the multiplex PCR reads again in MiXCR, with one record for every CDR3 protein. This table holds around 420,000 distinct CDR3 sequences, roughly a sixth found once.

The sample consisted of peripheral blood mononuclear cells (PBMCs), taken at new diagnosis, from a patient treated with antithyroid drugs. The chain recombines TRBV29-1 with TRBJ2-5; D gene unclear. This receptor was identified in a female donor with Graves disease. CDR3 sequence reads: CSVFWVTLETQYF. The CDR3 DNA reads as TGCAGCGTTTTTTGGGTGACCCTAGAGACCCAGTACTTC.